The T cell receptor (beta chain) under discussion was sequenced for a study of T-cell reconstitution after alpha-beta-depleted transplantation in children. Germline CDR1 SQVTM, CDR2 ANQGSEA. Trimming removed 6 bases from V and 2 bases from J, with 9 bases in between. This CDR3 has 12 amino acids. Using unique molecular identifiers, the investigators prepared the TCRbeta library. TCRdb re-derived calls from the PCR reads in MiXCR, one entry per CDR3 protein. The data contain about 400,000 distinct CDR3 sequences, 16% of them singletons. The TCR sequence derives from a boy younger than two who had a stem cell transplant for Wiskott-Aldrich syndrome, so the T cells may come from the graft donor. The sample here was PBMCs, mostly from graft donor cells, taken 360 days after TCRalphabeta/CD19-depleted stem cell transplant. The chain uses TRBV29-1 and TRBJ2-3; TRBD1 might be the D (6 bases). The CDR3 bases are TGCAGCGTACAGGGAGACACAGATACGCAGTATTTT. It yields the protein CSVQGDTDTQYF.